Below are 8 T cell receptor beta chains sequenced from a single sample in a study of OX40 agonist ivuxolimab in advanced cancers. This table comes from immunoSEQ multiplex PCR, and its TCRdb copy is limited to in-frame clones, with some not included. The sample has some 70,000 clones, about 82% seen once. Specimen: CD4+ or CD8+ T cells sorted from blood, collected in a trial of the OX40 agonist ivuxolimab. The origin of the receptors is an adult with an advanced solid tumor such as melanoma, head and neck, liver or kidney cancer.

The chain recombines TRBV9 with TRBJ2-7; tentatively, D is TRBD1 (5 bases). The CDR3 covers 13 residues. Trimming stripped 2 bases from V and 5 bases from J, with 11 bases between. Germline CDR1 SGDLS, CDR2 YYNGEE. The CDR3 region is CASSVRLGDEQYF. DNA for the CDR3: TGTGCCAGCAGCGTGAGGCTAGGGGACGAGCAGTACTTC.

On this clone: One end of the junction varies from germline; a read error may be responsible. The chain couples TRBV7-6 to TRBJ2-5; the D call may be TRBD1 or TRBD2 (5 bases each). CDR1 is SGHVS and CDR2 is FNYEAQ in the germline V gene. This CDR3 is built from 14 residues. CDR3 bases: TGTGCCAGCAGCTTAGCAGGGACCCAAGGGACCCAGTACTTC. Residues: CASSLAGTQGTQYF. The variable domain in full, completed from reference TRBV7-6 and TRBJ2-5, reads GAGVSQSPRYKVTKRGQDVALRCDPISGHVSLYWYRQALGQGPEFLTYFNYEAQQDKSGLPNDRFSAERPEGSISTLTIQRTEQRDSAMYRCASSLAGTQGTQYFGPGTRLLVL.

The rearrangement uses TRBV15 and TRBJ1-6; D call uncertain. Trimming stripped 4 bases from V and 5 bases from J, with 12 bases between. Germline V lookup: CDR1 LNHNV, CDR2 YYDKDF (reference sequence). There are 15 residues in the CDR3. CDR3 DNA: TGTGCCACCAGCACCACACAGTCCCATAATTCACCCCTCCACTTT. Its protein is CATSTTQSHNSPLHF. Full variable domain (rest looked up from reference TRBV15 and TRBJ1-6): DAMVIQNPRYQVTQFGKPVTLSCSQTLNHNVMYWYQQKSSQAPKLLFHYYDKDFNNEADTPDNFQSRRPNTSFCFLDIRSPGLGDTAMYLCATSTTQSHNSPLHFGNGTRLTVT.

The rearrangement joins TRBV18 to TRBJ1-2; 9 bases are shared with TRBD1. Germline V gene lookup returns CDR1 KGHSH and CDR2 LQKENI. The V segment lost 5 bases and the J segment 7 bases; nucleotides outside the gene matches: 11. CDR3 length: 15 amino acids. The CDR3 region has the DNA TGTGCCAGCTCAAGGTCACAGGGGGCGGATTTTGGCTACACCTTC. It translates to CASSRSQGADFGYTF. The full variable domain, rest sourced from reference TRBV18 and TRBJ1-2, is NAGVMQNPRHLVRRRGQEARLRCSPMKGHSHVYWYRQLPEEGLKFMVYLQKENIIDESGMPKERFSAEFPKEGPSILRIQQVVRGDSAAYFCASSRSQGADFGYTFGSGTRLTVV.

The chain carries TRBV14 and TRBJ2-4; 12 nucleotides match TRBD1. J was trimmed by 2 bases and V by 5 bases; bases with no gene match: 16. CDR1 is SGHDN, CDR2 FVKESK, per germline. The CDR3 totals 20 residues. The chain's CDR3 is CASSLTTGTGGFLSKNIQYF. CDR3 DNA: TGTGCCAGCAGCTTGACCACCGGGACAGGGGGCTTCCTGTCCAAAAACATTCAGTACTTC.

The genes are TRBV28 and TRBJ2-7, with TRBD1 identical over 9 bases. The CDR3 is 15 residues long. V shed 1 base and J 1 base; nucleotides not matched to a gene: 2. CDR1 MDHEN and CDR2 SYDVKM come from the germline V gene. CDR3 region: CASSLYRGPSYEQYF. The CDR3 DNA is TGTGCCAGCAGTTTATACAGGGGGCCATCCTACGAGCAGTACTTC.

The chain employs TRBV7-3 and TRBJ2-7, with D possibly matching TRBD2 (7 bases). Germline assignment: CDR1 SGHTA and CDR2 FQGTGA. CDR3 length: 17 amino acids. The V end lost 2 bases, the J end lost 4 bases, and 21 bases lay between the germline ends. The CDR3 nucleotides read TGTGCCAGCAGCTTACGTAATCGGGGGGCCGGAGGGTACGAGCAGTACTTC. Protein sequence: CASSLRNRGAGGYEQYF.

The chain joins TRBV27 to TRBJ2-3; tentative D call: TRBD1 (6 bases). Trimming removed 5 bases from V and 2 bases from J, with 17 bases in between. CDR1 is MNHEY, CDR2 SMNVEV, per germline (reference sequence). There are 16 residues in the CDR3. This chain's CDR3 is CASSPTGQIPTDTQYF. CDR3 nucleotide sequence: TGTGCCAGCAGTCCGACTGGACAGATACCCACAGATACGCAGTATTTT.